Each of the 23 T cell receptor beta chains below was sequenced from the same sample in a study of T cells expressing NK-cell markers (dated by TCRdb to about 2020). The library was produced with 5' RACE. The sequencer was an Illumina HiSeq 2000. The reads went through TCRdb reprocessing, and each CDR3 protein sequence gets one entry with no DNA. The sample table includes approximately 150,000 distinct CDR3 sequences. Together, the top ten hold under 20% of the sample. Sequencing was performed on blood T cells: a sorted CD56 or NKG2C T cell subset, CD4+ or CD8+ T cells, or bulk PBMC T cells (not recorded which). These receptors came from a woman between 18 and 70 years old in good health.

The chain employs TRBV18 and TRBJ1-3. This CDR3 region has 15 residues. In germline, CDR1 is KGHSH, CDR2 LQKENI. The CDR3 loop is CASSPMGISGNTIYF.

The V call is TRBV20-1, the J call TRBJ1-5. The CDR3 spans 18 residues. The germline CDR1 and CDR2 sequences are DFQATT and SNEGSKA (reference sequence). The CDR3 region is CSATDRDFNMYSNQPQHF.

This sequence joins TRBV7-8 and TRBJ1-2. The CDR3 contains 14 residues. Germline V gene sequence: CDR1 SGHVS, CDR2 FQNEAQ. CDR3 in amino acids: CASSPPTGNYGYTF.

The chain has TRBV11-2 and TRBJ2-1; the D gene TCRdb calls, TRBD2, cannot be checked with no DNA. From germline, CDR1 is SGHAT and CDR2 FQNNGV. This CDR3 has 14 residues. CDR3 region: CASSALGPYNEQFF. Combining the CDR3 with reference TRBV11-2 and TRBJ2-1 gives the whole variable domain EAGVAQSPRYKIIEKRQSVAFWCNPISGHATLYWYQQILGQGPKLLIQFQNNGVVDDSQLPKDRFSAERLKGVDSTLKIQPAKLEDSAVYLCASSALGPYNEQFFGPGTRLTVL.

The V gene is TRBV29-1, the J gene TRBJ1-1; TCRdb lists TRBD1, though no DNA is available to test this call. The germline CDR1 and CDR2 sequences are SQVTM and ANQGSEA. The length of the CDR3 is 13 residues. CDR3 sequence: CSTRGERTTEAFF.

The genes are TRBV15 and TRBJ2-1; TCRdb reports TRBD2, a call that lacks DNA to check it against. The CDR3 consists of 14 residues. Germline V gene lookup returns CDR1 LNHNV and CDR2 YYDKDF (reference sequence). CDR3 residues: CATSPDSGGIEQFF.

V and J are TRBV7-2 and TRBJ1-5; TCRdb proposes TRBD1, but this gene call is untestable without DNA. This CDR3 is 15 amino acids long. Germline V lookup: CDR1 SGHTA, CDR2 FQGNSA. CDR3 amino acids: CASSLAGQGWQPQHF.

The rearrangement uses TRBV5-1 and TRBJ2-1. CDR1 and CDR2 (germline): SGHRS, YFSETQ. The CDR3 has 15 residues. This CDR3 is CASSLVLTAHNEQFF.

CDR3 amino acids: CSVEVDRVSYEQYF. The rearrangement links TRBV29-1 to TRBJ2-7; TCRdb selects TRBD1, and the lack of DNA leaves this call unchecked. Germline V gives CDR1 SQVTM, CDR2 ANQGSEA. This CDR3 region has 14 residues.

The CDR3 here is CSVARDRELEQYF. This rearrangement joins TRBV29-1 to TRBJ2-7; TCRdb selects TRBD1, and the lack of DNA leaves this call unchecked. Germline-derived CDR1 and CDR2 are SQVTM and ANQGSEA. The CDR3 loop spans 13 amino acids.

The CDR3 sequence is CASSVEGRASGYTF. The chain is built from TRBV9 and TRBJ1-2; TCRdb's assignment of TRBD1 cannot be checked, as there is no DNA. This CDR3 spans 14 amino acids. Germline CDR1 and CDR2: SGDLS and YYNGEE.

The rearrangement joins TRBV20-1 to TRBJ2-7; TCRdb indicates TRBD1, and absent DNA this call remains unverified. This CDR3 comprises 14 residues. Germline lookup yields CDR1 DFQATT and CDR2 SNEGSKA (reference sequence). CDR3 protein: CSARETGGMAEQYF.

The chain is built from TRBV6-5 and TRBJ2-6. The CDR3 totals 15 residues. Per germline, CDR1 MNHEY and CDR2 SVGAGI. The chain's CDR3 is CASSYMASGANVLTF.

The chain recombines TRBV3-1 with TRBJ2-1. CDR3 length equals 15 residues. Germline CDR1 reads LGHDT; CDR2 reads YNNKEL (reference sequence). CDR3 region: CASSQGAPWRNEQFF.

V usage is TRBV5-1 and J usage is TRBJ2-5; TCRdb names TRBD1, which stays unverified in the absence of DNA. Germline-derived CDR1 and CDR2 are SGHRS and YFSETQ. The CDR3 is 15 amino acids. The CDR3 region is CASSLVGGREETQYF.

The chain uses TRBV9 and TRBJ2-5; TCRdb's D gene call, TRBD1, goes unchecked for lack of DNA. Germline CDR1 is SGDLS and CDR2 is YYNGEE. The CDR3 totals 14 residues. CDR3 protein: CASSVGSGGETQYF.

V is TRBV6-1 and J is TRBJ2-7. The CDR3 is 13 amino acids. Per the germline V gene, CDR1 is MNHNS and CDR2 is SASEGT. CDR3 amino acids: CASRPITSYEQYF.

This chain uses TRBV12-3 or TRBV12-4 with TRBJ2-2; without DNA, the TCRdb call of TRBD1 cannot be checked. This CDR3 comprises 14 residues. The CDR3 loop reads CASSFSGGGGELFF.

The chain couples TRBV13 to TRBJ2-3; TCRdb calls TRBD2, which cannot be checked without DNA. The CDR3 contains 17 residues. Germline CDR1 and CDR2: PRHDT and FYEKMQ (reference sequence). The CDR3 region is CASSSGLAGASTDTQYF.

The chain carries TRBV4-1 and TRBJ2-1; TCRdb's D call, TRBD2, is unchecked because there is no DNA. Germline V CDR1 and CDR2: MGHRA, YSYEKL. The CDR3 has 16 amino acids. CDR3 amino acids: CASSQVRLAGETEQFF.

Here the CDR3 reads CASSWQGQLANYGYTF. V and J are TRBV5-1 and TRBJ1-2; there is no DNA to check the TCRdb D call of TRBD1. This CDR3 contains 16 residues. From germline, CDR1 is SGHRS and CDR2 YFSETQ.

This chain connects TRBV15 to TRBJ2-7; absent DNA, TCRdb's TRBD2 call cannot be checked. The CDR3 loop spans 15 amino acids. Germline assignment: CDR1 LNHNV and CDR2 YYDKDF (reference sequence). The CDR3 sequence is CATSRDISSSYEQYF.

The chain has TRBV6-1 and TRBJ1-6; TCRdb outputs TRBD1, but without DNA this stays unchecked. The CDR3 is 16 residues long. Germline CDR1 MNHNS, CDR2 SASEGT. The CDR3 loop reads CASSPTTGGSSRPLHF.